The present T cell receptor beta chain was sequenced within a study of shared clonotypes between healthy human individuals. General observations from the study: The study sampled only blood, and tissue repertoires likely differ.

Naive CD8 cells lacked CD45RO and underwent positive selection for CCR7, leaving out terminally differentiated effector memory CD45RA+ cells. Comment on this clone: The antigen is unknown.

The method was immunoSEQ multiplex PCR; TCRdb's version includes in-frame clones alone and lacks a portion of them. The table includes millions of clones, more than 85% detected once. The CDR3 has 13 amino acids. The germline gives CDR1 SNHLY, CDR2 FYNNEI. V was trimmed by 9 bases and J by 11 bases, leaving 20 bases between them. J is TRBJ1-5 and V is TRBV2; D may be TRBD1 (5 bases). This clonotype was obtained from a man between 18 and 29 years old in good health. Some clones in this sample may be carry-over from other donors' samples. The sample was naive CD8+ T cells from PBMCs. The CDR3 bases are TGTGCCAGTCGAATGGGGGGTAACGCAGCCCAGCATTTT. It yields the protein CASRMGGNAAQHF.